Shown below are 2 T cell receptor beta chains from a single sample sequenced in a study of OX40 agonist ivuxolimab in advanced cancers. To prepare the library, the immunoSEQ multiplex PCR assay was applied. The clones in this table, taken by TCRdb from immuneACCESS, are in-frame only. Not every clone is retained; where verified, under half of the shortfall comes from an unresolved V gene, and the cause of the rest is unknown. A total of some 35,000 clones appear in this sample, 89% of them only once. The top ten hold over 8.5% of the sample. Specimen: CD4+ or CD8+ T cells sorted from blood, collected in a trial of the OX40 agonist ivuxolimab. These receptors were obtained from an adult with an advanced solid tumor such as melanoma, head and neck, liver or kidney cancer.

The chain uses TRBV6-5 and TRBJ2-7; tentatively, D is TRBD1 (5 bases). This CDR3 is built from 14 residues. Between the trimmed V and J ends, which lost 2 bases and 1 base, there was a span of 9 bases. Germline V gene data show CDR1 as MNHEY and CDR2 as SVGAGI. The CDR3 DNA reads TGTGCCAGCAGTTACAGGACAACTTCCTACGAGCAGTACTTC. This gives the protein CASSYRTTSYEQYF.

The chain couples TRBV5-1 to TRBJ2-7, with no clear D. Germline lookup yields CDR1 SGHRS and CDR2 YFSETQ. CDR3 length: 11 amino acids. V lost 3 bases and J 1 base, leaving 2 bases between the germline ends. CDR3 in amino acids: CASSSSYEQYF. The DNA for the CDR3 is TGCGCCAGCAGCTCATCCTACGAGCAGTACTTC. The full variable domain, rest sourced from reference TRBV5-1 and TRBJ2-7, is KAGVTQTPRYLIKTRGQQVTLSCSPISGHRSVSWYQQTPGQGLQFLFEYFSETQRNKGNFPGRFSGRQFSNSRSEMNVSTLELGDSALYLCASSSSYEQYFGPGTRLTVT.